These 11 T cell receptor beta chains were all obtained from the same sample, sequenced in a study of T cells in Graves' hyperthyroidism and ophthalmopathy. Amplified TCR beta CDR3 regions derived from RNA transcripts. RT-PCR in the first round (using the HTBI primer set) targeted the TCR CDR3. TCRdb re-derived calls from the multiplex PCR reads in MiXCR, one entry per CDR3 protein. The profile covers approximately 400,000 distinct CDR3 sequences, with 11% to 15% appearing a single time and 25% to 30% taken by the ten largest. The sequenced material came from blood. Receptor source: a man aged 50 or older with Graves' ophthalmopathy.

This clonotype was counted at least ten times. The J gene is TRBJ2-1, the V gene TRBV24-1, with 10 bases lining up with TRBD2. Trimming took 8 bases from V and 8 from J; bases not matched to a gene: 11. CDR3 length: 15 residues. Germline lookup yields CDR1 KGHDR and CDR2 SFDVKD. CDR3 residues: CATTRGTSDFDEQFF. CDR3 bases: TGTGCCACCACTCGGGGGACTAGCGACTTCGATGAGCAGTTCTTC.

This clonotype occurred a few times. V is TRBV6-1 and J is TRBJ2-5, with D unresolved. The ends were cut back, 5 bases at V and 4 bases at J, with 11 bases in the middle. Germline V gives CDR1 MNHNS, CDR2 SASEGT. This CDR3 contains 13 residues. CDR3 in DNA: TGTGCCAGCAGTCAACTAACGGGAGAGACCCAGTACTTC. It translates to CASSQLTGETQYF.

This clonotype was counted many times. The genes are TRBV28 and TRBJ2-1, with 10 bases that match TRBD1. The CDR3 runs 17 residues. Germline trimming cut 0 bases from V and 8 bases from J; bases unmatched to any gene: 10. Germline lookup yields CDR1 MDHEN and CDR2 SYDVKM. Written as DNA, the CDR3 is TGTGCCAGCAGTTTATGGACCGGGACAGGGGCGCACGATGAGCAGTTCTTC. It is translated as CASSLWTGTGAHDEQFF.

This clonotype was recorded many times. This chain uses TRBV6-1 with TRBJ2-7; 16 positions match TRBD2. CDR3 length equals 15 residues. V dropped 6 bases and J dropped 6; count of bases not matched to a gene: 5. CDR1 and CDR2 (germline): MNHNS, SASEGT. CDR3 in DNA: TGTGCCAGCAGGGGACTAGCGGGAGGGGCCACCGAGCAGTACTTC. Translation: CASRGLAGGATEQYF.

The CDR3 DNA reads as TGTGCCAGCAGCCGACAGGGGGCAACAGATACGCAGTATTTT. Translation gives CASSRQGATDTQYF. J is TRBJ2-3 and V is TRBV13; TRBD1 matches at 10 bases. CDR3 length: 14 residues. V was pared by 5 bases and J by 3 bases, with 2 bases of the junction left unmatched. Germline assignment: CDR1 PRHDT and CDR2 FYEKMQ (reference sequence).

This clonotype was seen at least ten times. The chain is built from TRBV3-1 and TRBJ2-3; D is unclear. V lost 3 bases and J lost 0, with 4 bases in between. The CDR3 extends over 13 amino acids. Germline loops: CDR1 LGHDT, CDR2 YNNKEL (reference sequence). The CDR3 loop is CASSHDSTDTQYF. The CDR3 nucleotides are TGTGCCAGCAGCCATGATAGCACAGATACGCAGTATTTT.

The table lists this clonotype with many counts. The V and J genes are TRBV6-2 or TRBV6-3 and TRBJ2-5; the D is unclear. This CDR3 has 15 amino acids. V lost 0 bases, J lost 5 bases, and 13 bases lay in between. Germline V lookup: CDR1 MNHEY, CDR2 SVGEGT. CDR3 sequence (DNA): TGTGCCAGCAGTTACTCGCGTTCTCGCCGGGAGACCCAGTACTTC. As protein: CASSYSRSRRETQYF.

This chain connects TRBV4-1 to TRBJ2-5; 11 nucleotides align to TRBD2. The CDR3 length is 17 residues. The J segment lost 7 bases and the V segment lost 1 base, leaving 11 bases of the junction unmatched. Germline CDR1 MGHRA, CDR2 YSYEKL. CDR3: CASSQVGLAGGRGTQYF. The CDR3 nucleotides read TGCGCCAGCAGCCAAGTAGGGCTAGCGGGAGGCCGGGGGACCCAGTACTTC.

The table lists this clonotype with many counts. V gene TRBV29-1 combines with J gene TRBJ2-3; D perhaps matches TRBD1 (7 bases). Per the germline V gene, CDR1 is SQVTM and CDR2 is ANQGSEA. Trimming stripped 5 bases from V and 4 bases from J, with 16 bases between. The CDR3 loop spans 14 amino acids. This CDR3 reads CSVRPGGLADTQYF. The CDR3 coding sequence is TGCAGCGTTAGACCAGGGGGACTCGCAGATACGCAGTATTTT.

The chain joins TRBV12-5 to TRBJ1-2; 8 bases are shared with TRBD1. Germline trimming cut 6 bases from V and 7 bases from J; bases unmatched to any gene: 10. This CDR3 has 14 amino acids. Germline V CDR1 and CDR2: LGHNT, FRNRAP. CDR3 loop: CASGPDGQGFGYTF. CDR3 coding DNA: TGTGCTAGTGGCCCAGACGGACAGGGTTTTGGCTACACCTTC.

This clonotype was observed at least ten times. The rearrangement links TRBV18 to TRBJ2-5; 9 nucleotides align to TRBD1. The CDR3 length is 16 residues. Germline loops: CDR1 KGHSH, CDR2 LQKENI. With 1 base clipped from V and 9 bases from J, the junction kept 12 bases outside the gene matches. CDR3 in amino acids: CASSPRDRVAGEAQYF. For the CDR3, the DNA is TGTGCCAGCTCACCACGGGACAGGGTGGCCGGCGAGGCCCAGTACTTC.